The 18 T cell receptor beta chains below come from one sample, sequenced in a study of CD8 T cells in Susac syndrome. Reverse transcription of roughly 0.45 to 1 ug RNA was performed with random hexamers. TCRdb used MiXCR to reprocess the immunoSEQ multiplex PCR reads, holding one entry per CDR3 protein. The sample shows 84,000 or so distinct CDR3 sequences, roughly 95% of them seen only once. Source material: CD8+ T cells from PBMCs. These receptors all stem from a human donor with Susac syndrome.

The J gene is TRBJ2-5, the V gene TRBV7-3; 8 bases match TRBD1. J lost 5 bases, V lost 4 bases, and 6 bases had no gene match. CDR3 length: 14 residues. The germline V gene has CDR1 SGHTA and CDR2 FQGTGA. DNA of the CDR3: TGTGCCAGCAGCTCGACAGGGGCCAGGGAGACCCAGTACTTC. Its protein product is CASSSTGARETQYF. Full variable domain (rest looked up from reference TRBV7-3 and TRBJ2-5): GAGVSQTPSNKVTEKGKYVELRCDPISGHTALYWYRQSLGQGPEFLIYFQGTGAADDSGLPNDRFFAVRPEGSVSTLKIQRTERGDSAVYLCASSSTGARETQYFGPGTRLLVL.

The chain links TRBV3-1 to TRBJ2-5; D may be TRBD1 (6 bases). The germline gives CDR1 LGHDT, CDR2 YNNKEL (reference sequence). V lost 4 bases to trimming and J lost 1 base, with 16 bases between them. This CDR3 region has 16 residues. This chain's CDR3 is CASSPEGVSGQETQYF. The CDR3 nucleotides are TGTGCCAGCAGCCCCGAGGGGGTGTCGGGCCAAGAGACCCAGTACTTC.

The genes are TRBV5-4 and TRBJ2-1; the D is unclear. The CDR3 is 12 amino acids. Germline CDR1 and CDR2: SGHNT and YYREEE (reference sequence). Trimming cost V 4 bases and J 10 bases, with 12 bases left between them. This CDR3 is CASSGGSREQFF. The CDR3 coding sequence is TGTGCCAGCAGCGGCGGTAGTCGGGAGCAGTTCTTC.

The chain employs TRBV5-6 and TRBJ2-7; 10 bases map to TRBD1. The CDR3 length is 17 residues. CDR1 is SGHDT, CDR2 YYEEEE, per germline. J lost 3 bases, V lost 5 bases, and 14 bases had no gene match. The CDR3 DNA follows: TGTGCCAGCAGACGAGGGACAGGGGTTATCTGGCTCTACGAGCAGTACTTC. This translates into CASRRGTGVIWLYEQYF.

The chain has TRBV20-1 and TRBJ2-7, with D possibly being TRBD2 (6 bases). Trimming cost V 8 bases and J 4 bases, with 18 bases left between them. The germline gives CDR1 DFQATT, CDR2 SNEGSKA (reference sequence). The CDR3 runs 13 residues. For the CDR3, the DNA is TGCAGTCCCACTAGCCTCAATTCATACGAGCAGTACTTC. This translates into CSPTSLNSYEQYF.

This clonotype was detected once. The J gene is TRBJ2-7, the V gene TRBV20-1; 7 bases fit TRBD1. Germline loops: CDR1 DFQATT, CDR2 SNEGSKA (reference sequence). The CDR3 has 10 residues. The CDR3: CSVDRAEQYF. The CDR3 DNA reads TGCAGCGTAGACAGGGCCGAGCAGTACTTC.

The gene calls are TRBV19 and TRBJ1-1; D is undetermined. This CDR3 is 12 amino acids long. The V end lost 6 bases, the J end lost 4 bases, and 9 bases lay between the germline ends. Germline CDR1 LNHDA, CDR2 SQIVND (reference sequence). CDR3 nucleotides: TGTGCCAGTAGGGCCGATACCACTGAAGCTTTCTTT. This translates into CASRADTTEAFF.

This rearrangement joins TRBV9 to TRBJ1-1; no firm D call. V lost 5 bases and J lost 3, with 8 bases in between. The CDR3 is made up of 12 amino acids. CDR1 and CDR2 from the germline V gene are SGDLS and YYNGEE. The CDR3 loop reads CASRSGDTEAFF. The CDR3 DNA reads TGTGCCAGCAGGAGTGGGGACACTGAAGCTTTCTTT.

This clonotype is a singleton in its sample. The genes are TRBV20-1 and TRBJ1-2, with D possibly matching TRBD1 (6 bases). V was trimmed by 3 bases and J by 1 base, leaving 15 bases between them. CDR3 length: 15 residues. From germline, CDR1 is DFQATT and CDR2 SNEGSKA (reference sequence). CDR3 region: CSARGGTGNNYGYTF. As DNA, the CDR3 is TGCAGTGCTAGGGGGGGTACAGGGAATAACTATGGCTACACCTTC.

This clonotype has only one observation. The chain has TRBV4-3 and TRBJ2-1; D call uncertain. V was shortened by 1 base and J by 6 bases, with 19 bases between the two germline ends. Germline V gene lookup returns CDR1 LGHNA and CDR2 YSLEER. The CDR3 length is 17 residues. The CDR3 nucleotides read TGCGCCAGCAGCCAAGGATCGGCTTATTGGGCTTCCAATGAGCAGTTCTTC. Translating gives CASSQGSAYWASNEQFF.

The genes are TRBV7-9 and TRBJ1-1; D remains ambiguous. The ends were cut back, 5 bases at V and 4 bases at J, with 11 bases in the middle. Germline values: CDR1 SEHNR, CDR2 FQNEAQ (reference sequence). CDR3 length: 13 residues. The CDR3 sequence: CASSKRGFTEAFF. CDR3 DNA sequence: TGTGCCAGCAGCAAACGAGGGTTCACTGAAGCTTTCTTT.

The chain combines TRBV6-1 with TRBJ2-7; D may match TRBD1 or TRBD2 (7 bases each). The CDR3 spans 14 residues. The V end was cut by 7 bases, the J end by 4 bases, with 17 bases between. Per the germline V gene, CDR1 is MNHNS and CDR2 is SASEGT. CDR3 nucleotide sequence: TGTGCCAGCACCTCCAGGGGGGGGCAGTACGAGCAGTACGTC. As protein: CASTSRGGQYEQYV.

This clonotype appeared once. This chain joins TRBV6-5 and TRBJ2-1; TRBD2 might be the D (6 bases). CDR1 and CDR2 (germline): MNHEY, SVGAGI. V lost 5 bases to trimming and J lost 7 bases, with 9 bases between them. This CDR3 contains 12 residues. CDR3: CASSHGSNEQFF. The CDR3 region has the DNA TGTGCCAGCAGTCACGGGAGTAATGAGCAGTTCTTC.

The V call is TRBV19, the J call TRBJ2-1; the D is unclear. CDR1 is LNHDA and CDR2 is SQIVND in the germline V gene (reference sequence). V lost 5 bases and J 1 base, leaving 12 bases between the germline ends. This CDR3 has 15 amino acids. CDR3 in DNA: TGTGCCAGTAGTTGGGCCGCCGGATCCTACAATGAGCAGTTCTTC. This codes for CASSWAAGSYNEQFF.

The genes are TRBV6-5 and TRBJ2-2; D unresolved. In germline, CDR1 is MNHEY, CDR2 SVGAGI. This CDR3 has 13 amino acids. The V end was cut by 0 bases, the J end by 6 bases, with 5 bases between. CDR3 coding DNA: TGTGCCAGCAGTTACTCGACGCCCGGGGAGCTGTTTTTT. This codes for CASSYSTPGELFF.

This chain links TRBV5-1 with TRBJ2-1; the D gene is possibly TRBD2 (6 bases). This CDR3 spans 15 amino acids. The germline V gene encodes CDR1 SGHRS and CDR2 YFSETQ. V was clipped by 2 bases and J by 6 bases, with 15 bases between them. DNA of the CDR3: TGCGCCAGCAGCTTTGGTGAAATGGGGGGCAATGAGCAGTTCTTC. It specifies CASSFGEMGGNEQFF.

This clonotype was seen only once. One end of the junction fails to match germline, which may point to a read error. J is TRBJ1-4 and V is TRBV20-1, with D tentatively TRBD1 (6 bases). Germline V gene sequence: CDR1 DFQATT, CDR2 SNEGSKA (reference sequence). The CDR3 contains 13 residues. CDR3 coding DNA: TGCAGTGCTAGCCCCTACTTGTCGGGGGCTGGGATTTTT. It is translated as CSASPYLSGAGIF.

The chain uses TRBV15 and TRBJ2-5; possible D gene TRBD2, 6 bases. The CDR3 runs 19 residues. Per germline, CDR1 LNHNV and CDR2 YYDKDF (reference sequence). V lost 0 bases and J lost 5, with 25 bases in between. CDR3 protein: CATSRDGDLVWMYWETQYF. The CDR3 bases are TGTGCCACCAGCAGAGATGGGGACTTGGTGTGGATGTATTGGGAGACCCAGTACTTC. The full variable domain, in which reference TRBV15 and TRBJ2-5 provide the parts outside the CDR3, is DAMVIQNPRYQVTQFGKPVTLSCSQTLNHNVMYWYQQKSSQAPKLLFHYYDKDFNNEADTPDNFQSRRPNTSFCFLDIRSPGLGDTAMYLCATSRDGDLVWMYWETQYFGPGTRLLVL.